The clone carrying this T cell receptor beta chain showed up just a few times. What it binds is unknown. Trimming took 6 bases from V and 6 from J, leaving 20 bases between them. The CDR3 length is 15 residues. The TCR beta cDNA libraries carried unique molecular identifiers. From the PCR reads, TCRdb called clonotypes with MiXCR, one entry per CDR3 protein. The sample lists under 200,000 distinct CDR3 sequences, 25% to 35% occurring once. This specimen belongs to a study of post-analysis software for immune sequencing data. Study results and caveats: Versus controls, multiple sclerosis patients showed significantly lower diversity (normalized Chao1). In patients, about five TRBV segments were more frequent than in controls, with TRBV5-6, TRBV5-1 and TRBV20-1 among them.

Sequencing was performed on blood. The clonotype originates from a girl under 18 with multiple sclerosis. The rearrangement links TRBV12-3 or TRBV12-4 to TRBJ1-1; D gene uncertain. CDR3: CASRSTYSVGAEAFF. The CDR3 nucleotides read TGTGCCAGCAGGTCCACCTATTCGGTCGGGGCTGAAGCTTTCTTT.